Listed below are T cell receptor delta chains from one sample, sequenced in a study of gamma-delta chains in newborns, infants, children. TCRdb repeated clone calling on the reads with CATT. The sample consists of approximately 5,000 delta-chain clones, about 3.5% of them appearing once. Sequenced sample: blood. Receptors were obtained from a child who was a newborn, infant or young child, either healthy, febrile or measles-vaccinated (not recorded which). Each CDR3 is given with its conserved first and last residue. D genes are given only for firm matches. Clone size, where shown, is once, few, many, or a class for clones that have expanded.

d_gene,v_gene,abundance,j_gene,CDR3nt,CDR3aa
TRDD3,TRDV2,NA,TRDJ3,TGTGCCTGTGACACCGTAGTACTGGGGGATTTAAGCTCCTGGGACACCCGACAGATGTTTTTC,CACDTVVLGDLSSWDTRQMFF
TRDD3,TRDV2,few,TRDJ3,TGTGCCTGTGACGCCACTGGGGGATACGGTTCCTCCTGGGACACCCGACAGATGTTTTTC,CACDATGGYGSSWDTRQMFF
TRDD3,TRDV2,few,TRDJ2,TGTGCCTGTGACAAGTGGGGATACGAGTCAGCACAACTCTTCTTT,CACDKWGYESAQLFF
TRDD3,TRDV2,NA,TRDJ3,TGTGCCTGTGACACGGTTTCGGGGGATACGAGCTCCTGGGACACCCGACAGATGTTTTTC,CACDTVSGDTSSWDTRQMFF
NA,TRDV2,NA,TRDJ3,TGTGCCTGTGACAATACTGGGAGGCCCTGGGACACCCGACAGATGTTTTTC,CACDNTGRPWDTRQMFF
TRDD3,TRDV2,NA,TRDJ3,TGTGCCTGTGCCCGACTGGGGGACCCTAGCTCCTGGGACACCCGACAGATGTTTTTC,CACARLGDPSSWDTRQMFF
TRDD3,TRDV2,medium-sized,TRDJ3,TGTGCCTGTGACAAAGTACTGGGGGATACGCGCTCCTGGGACACCCGACAGATGTTTTTC,CACDKVLGDTRSWDTRQMFF
TRDD3,TRDV2,NA,TRDJ2,TGTGCCTGTGACAGACTGGGGGATACGCTGACAGCACAACTCTTCTTT,CACDRLGDTLTAQLFF
TRDD3,TRDV2,few,TRDJ1,TGTGCCTGTGACAGCCTACTGGGGGACACCGATAAACTCATCTTT,CACDSLLGDTDKLIF
NA,TRDV3,few,TRDJ1,TGTGCCTTTAATCCGCCTTCTCTAGTGGTAGGGGCCCGCGATAAACTCATCTTT,CAFNPPSLVVGARDKLIF
NA,TRDV1,few,TRDJ2,TGTGCTCTTGGGGATCCGGGGAGCGCTGGGGTCTCGGCTTTGACAGCACAACTCTTCTTT,CALGDPGSAGVSALTAQLFF
NA,TRDV2,NA,TRDJ3,TGTGCCTGTGACACCGTGGCGGATAGTGCCTGGGACACCCGACAGATGTTTTTC,CACDTVADSAWDTRQMFF
TRDD3,TRDV2,NA,TRDJ3,TGTGCCTGTGACACCCCCTGGGGGATACATCGCTCCTGGGACACCCGACAGATGTTTTTC,CACDTPWGIHRSWDTRQMFF
TRDD3,TRDV2,few,TRDJ3,TGTGCCTGTGACACCGTGGGGCCTGGGGGCTTCTCCTGGGACACCCGACAGATGTTTTTC,CACDTVGPGGFSWDTRQMFF
TRDD3,TRDV1,few,TRDJ1,TGTGCTCTTGGGGAACTTGGCCTACTGGGGAACTGGGGGACCCCGTACACCGATAAACTCATCTTT,CALGELGLLGNWGTPYTDKLIF
NA,TRDV2,NA,TRDJ3,TGTGCCTGTGACCCCGTTCTTCCCTGGGACACCCGACAGATGTTTTTC,CACDPVLPWDTRQMFF
NA,TRDV1,few,TRDJ1,TGTGCTCTTGGGGAACTCCTTCCCCGTTTCACCGATAAACTCATCTTT,CALGELLPRFTDKLIF
TRDD3,TRDV2,few,TRDJ3,TGTGCCTGTGACACCGCCTGGGGGCCCAGCTCCTGGGACACCCGACAGATGTTTTTC,CACDTAWGPSSWDTRQMFF
TRDD3,TRDV2,NA,TRDJ1,TGTGCCTGTGACACTTACTGGGGGACCGATAAACTCATCTTT,CACDTYWGTDKLIF
NA,TRDV2,NA,TRDJ3,TGTGCCTGTGACACCGTTGGGGGGAGCTCCTGGGACACCCGACAGATGTTTTTC,CACDTVGGSSWDTRQMFF
TRDD3,TRDV3,few,TRDJ2,TGTGCCTTAAAAACTGGGGGATACCGGATTAAAGCTTTGACAGCACAACTCTTCTTT,CALKTGGYRIKALTAQLFF
TRDD3,TRDV3,few,TRDJ2,TGTGCCGTCTTGGGGGGATCCACCTTGACAGCACAACTCTTCTTT,CAVLGGSTLTAQLFF
NA,TRDV1,few,TRDJ1,TGTGCTCTTGGGGACCAGATTCTGGGTTCGTACACCGATAAACTCATCTTT,CALGDQILGSYTDKLIF
NA,TRDV1,NA,TRDJ1,TGTGCTCTTGGGGAACTAGTAGTCACCGATAAACTCATCTTT,CALGELVVTDKLIF
TRDD3,TRDV2,NA,TRDJ3,TGTGCCTGTGACACTCTGGGGGGAAGCTCCTGGGACACCCGACAGATGTTTTTC,CACDTLGGSSWDTRQMFF
TRDD3,TRDV2,NA,TRDJ3,TGTGCCTGTGACAGAGTCGTACTGGGGGCTTTCTCCTGGGACACCCGACAGATGTTTTTC,CACDRVVLGAFSWDTRQMFF
TRDD3,TRAV29/DV5,NA,TRDJ1,TGTGCAGCAAGCCCGCCCTACGTTAACACCGGTAGTTCGGCCAAAACTGGGGGACCCTTGTACACCGATAAACTCATCTTT,CAASPPYVNTGSSAKTGGPLYTDKLIF
TRDD3,TRDV1,NA,TRDJ3,TGTGCTCTTGGGGAAAGCCCTTTACTGGGGGCCCTTCTCTCCTGGGACACCCGACAGATGTTTTTC,CALGESPLLGALLSWDTRQMFF
TRDD3,TRDV2,medium-sized,TRDJ3,TGTGCCTGTGACACCGGGGGATATGGCTCCTGGGACACCCGACAGATGTTTTTC,CACDTGGYGSWDTRQMFF
TRDD3,TRAV29/DV5,few,TRDJ1,TGTGCAGCAAGCGCGGAGCGACTGGGGGACACCGATAAACTCATCTTT,CAASAERLGDTDKLIF
TRDD3,TRDV1,NA,TRDJ3,TGTGCTCTTGGGGTTCTTCCCACTAGCCGTCCGGATACGCGGGACACCCGACAGATGTTTTTC,CALGVLPTSRPDTRDTRQMFF
TRDD3,TRAV29/DV5,few,TRDJ2,TGTGCAGCAAGCGCGGTGGGATACGTTCCTTTGACAGCACAACTCTTCTTT,CAASAVGYVPLTAQLFF
TRDD3,TRDV2,medium-sized,TRDJ1,TGTGCCTGTGACGCTCTTCTGGGGGATACAAGGAAACTCATCTTT,CACDALLGDTRKLIF
TRDD3,TRDV2,NA,TRDJ3,TGTGCCTGTGACACCGTGGGGATAAACTCCTGGGACACCCGACAGATGTTTTTC,CACDTVGINSWDTRQMFF
TRDD3,TRDV2,NA,TRDJ2,TGTGCCTGTGACCCGTTACTGGGGGCCTCTTTGACAGCACAACTCTTCTTT,CACDPLLGASLTAQLFF
NA,TRDV1,NA,TRDJ1,TGTGCTCTTGGGGAACCGCGTGAGGCTCCCCCTATCCGTAAACTCATCTTT,CALGEPREAPPIRKLIF
TRDD3,TRAV29/DV5,few,TRDJ1,TGTGCAGCCTCCTACTCCCCTTTACTGAGGGGATACGCTTTTTCCGATAAACTCATCTTT,CAASYSPLLRGYAFSDKLIF
TRDD3,TRDV2,medium-sized,TRDJ2,TGTGCCTGTGACACCGTTACTGGGGGATCTAAGGCTTTGACAGCACAACTCTTCTTT,CACDTVTGGSKALTAQLFF
TRDD3,TRDV2,NA,TRDJ3,TGTGCCTGTGACACTATAACTGGGGGATACAAATCCTGGGACACCCGACAGATGTTTTTC,CACDTITGGYKSWDTRQMFF
TRDD3,TRAV29/DV5,medium-sized,TRDJ1,TGTGCAGCAAGCGCAGGGGGATACACCGATAAACTCATCTTT,CAASAGGYTDKLIF
TRDD3,TRDV2,few,TRDJ3,TGTGCCTGTGACCTCTGGGGGCACTCCTCCCGGGACACCCGACAGATGTTTTTC,CACDLWGHSSRDTRQMFF
TRDD3,TRDV2,few,TRDJ3,TGCGCCTGTGACACCGTACTGGGGGATACCTTGAAGTCCTGGGACACCCGACAGATGTTTTTC,CACDTVLGDTLKSWDTRQMFF